The T cell receptor beta chain under discussion was sequenced for a study of vaccination and CD4 T cells after COVID-19. About the research overall: The makeup of the convalescents was six males and four females, two of them Hispanic.

Whole-study results and caveats: The rise in median SARS-CoV-2-reactive clonotypes, from around 20 to 38, was not significant.

Per germline, CDR1 MGHDK and CDR2 SYGVNS. The ends were cut back, 7 bases at V and 10 bases at J, with 17 bases in the middle. The CDR3 is 13 amino acids. Indicated treatment: 10-day PBMC culture with coronavirus spike peptide pools or control peptides (ViraFEST assay). Points on this clonotype: What it recognizes is unknown.

The Oncomine TCR Beta short-read assay was what sequenced the DNA obtained from cultured CD4+ T cells. One entry per CDR3 protein results from TCRdb running MiXCR on the PCR reads. The table includes 10,000 or so distinct CDR3 sequences, less than 35% detected once. This chain joins TRBV25-1 and TRBJ2-1, with D tentatively TRBD2 (7 bases). The TCR was taken from a human donor with COVID-19. The specimen was cultured CD4+ T cells from blood. The CDR3 bases are TGTGCCAGCATGGAATTACAGGGACTAGAGCAGTTCTTC. Translating it yields CASMELQGLEQFF.